Each of the 23 T cell receptor beta chains below was sequenced from the same sample in a study of identical twins (TCRdb year 2016). Library preparation was by 5' RACE. Data came from an Illumina HiSeq 2000. TCRdb ran its own pipeline on the public reads, namely fastp trimming at Q25 and MiXCR clone calling, and kept in-frame beta chains. Each record represents a unique CDR3 protein, reported with the most common genes and DNA among its rows. Within this sample are about 660,000 distinct CDR3 sequences, with about 9.4% of them counted one time only. Clones ranked in the top ten supply around 0.98% of the sample. These data also featured in a second study, about yellow fever vaccine responses in identical twins.

Input material: PBMCs. These receptors originate from a young woman in good health.

This clonotype has only a few counts. This chain uses TRBV29-1 with TRBJ1-1; D ambiguous. There are 11 residues in the CDR3. The germline CDR1 and CDR2 sequences are SQVTM and ANQGSEA. V was clipped by 5 bases and J by 2 bases, with 6 bases between them. The CDR3 loop is CSVQRNTEAFF. DNA of the CDR3: TGCAGCGTTCAACGCAACACTGAAGCTTTCTTT.

This rearrangement joins TRBV25-1 to TRBJ2-1; perhaps TRBD1 as D (6 bases). The CDR3 is 16 residues long. The V end lost 3 bases, the J end lost 0 bases, and 12 bases lay between the germline ends. Looked up from germline, CDR1 is MGHDK and CDR2 is SYGVNS. The CDR3 DNA is TGTGCCAGCAGTGATGCCGGGACAAGCTCCTACAATGAGCAGTTCTTC. Translation gives CASSDAGTSSYNEQFF.

This clonotype came up a few times. The gene calls are TRBV5-5 and TRBJ2-5, with a weak D call TRBD2 (6 bases). The germline V gene has CDR1 SGHKS and CDR2 YYEKEE (reference sequence). The V end lost 5 bases, the J end lost 3 bases, and 11 bases lay between the germline ends. The CDR3 is made up of 13 amino acids. In nucleotides, the CDR3 is TGTGCCAGCAGGATGGGCGGGAAAGAGACCCAGTACTTC. It translates to CASRMGGKETQYF.

The V call is TRBV20-1, the J call TRBJ2-2; the D gene could be TRBD1 or TRBD2 (5 bases each). The CDR3 has 15 residues. Germline V gives CDR1 DFQATT, CDR2 SNEGSKA (reference sequence). V lost 0 bases to trimming and J lost 7 bases, with 15 bases between them. This chain's CDR3 is CSARDEAQAGGELFF. CDR3 nucleotides: TGCAGTGCTAGAGATGAGGCACAGGCGGGCGGGGAGCTGTTTTTT.

This clonotype was recorded many times. J is TRBJ2-2 and V is TRBV7-2, with a possible D match to TRBD2 (5 bases). This CDR3 comprises 14 residues. V was trimmed by 3 bases and J by 1 base, leaving 6 bases between them. Germline CDR1 is SGHTA and CDR2 is FQGNSA. The CDR3 loop is CASSFGLNTGELFF. The CDR3 DNA follows: TGTGCCAGCAGCTTTGGACTGAACACCGGGGAGCTGTTTTTT.

This clonotype has a handful of counts. The chain uses TRBV6-5 and TRBJ1-5; 9 nucleotides match TRBD1. V shed 7 bases, J shed 3 bases, and the junction held 10 bases outside the gene matches. Germline V gene lookup returns CDR1 MNHEY and CDR2 SVGAGI. CDR3 length: 16 amino acids. The CDR3 sequence is CASIKPGQGHNQPQHF. For the CDR3, the DNA is TGTGCCAGCATTAAACCGGGACAGGGTCACAATCAGCCCCAGCATTTT.

V is TRBV4-2 and J is TRBJ2-3; 7 bases fit TRBD1. The CDR3 has 16 amino acids. Germline values: CDR1 LGHNA, CDR2 YNFKEQ. V trimming: 0 bases; J trimming: 0 bases; junction bases outside the gene matches: 3. In nucleotides, the CDR3 is TGTGCCAGCAGCCAAGAACCGGGACAGAGCACAGATACGCAGTATTTT. Translated: CASSQEPGQSTDTQYF.

This clonotype appeared a few times. The chain recombines TRBV18 with TRBJ2-1; D may be TRBD2 (5 bases). CDR1 is KGHSH and CDR2 is LQKENI in the germline V gene. Trimming pared 2 bases from V and 15 bases from J, leaving 17 bases between. The CDR3 is 13 amino acids. CDR3 nucleotides: TGTGCCAGCTCACCAGTACACCCCGGGGATGGGTTCTTC. Translated, it gives CASSPVHPGDGFF.

This clonotype was counted ten times or more. This chain links TRBV5-1 with TRBJ2-2; D ambiguous. Trimming removed 1 base from V and 2 bases from J, with 9 bases in between. The CDR3 is 15 residues long. The germline CDR1 and CDR2 sequences are SGHRS and YFSETQ. The CDR3 is CASSLTQPNTGELFF. CDR3 nucleotides: TGCGCCAGCAGCTTGACTCAGCCAAACACCGGGGAGCTGTTTTTT.

The genes are TRBV6-1 and TRBJ2-7; 7 positions agree with TRBD1. This CDR3 contains 13 residues. The trim removed 7 bases at V and 1 base at J, leaving 4 bases unmatched. Germline CDR1 reads MNHNS; CDR2 reads SASEGT. The CDR3 nucleotides read TGTGCCAGCATGGGGACAGTTTCCTACGAGCAGTACTTC. It encodes CASMGTVSYEQYF.

This clonotype was counted a few times. V is TRBV6-5 and J is TRBJ2-1; the match to TRBD2 covers 7 bases. Looked up from germline, CDR1 is MNHEY and CDR2 is SVGAGI. V lost 0 bases, J lost 10 bases, and 3 bases stayed unmatched. The CDR3 covers 13 residues. The CDR3 region is CASSYSGGREQFF. CDR3 bases: TGTGCCAGCAGTTACTCGGGAGGGCGGGAGCAGTTCTTC.

The chain employs TRBV6-1 and TRBJ2-7; 8 nucleotides line up with TRBD2. Germline V gene lookup returns CDR1 MNHNS and CDR2 SASEGT. The V gene end was trimmed by 9 bases and the J gene end by 7 bases; junction bases not matched to a gene: 5. The CDR3 length is 11 residues. The CDR3 DNA reads as TGTGCCAGTGGACTAGCTCGGGAGCAGTACTTC. Translation: CASGLAREQYF.

At least ten counts were recorded for this clonotype. CDR3 DNA: TGTGCCAGCAGCTTAGTTGGGGGAGCCAAAAACATTCAGTACTTC. Its translation is CASSLVGGAKNIQYF. The rearrangement uses TRBV7-2 and TRBJ2-4; D may correspond to TRBD1 or TRBD2 (5 bases each). Germline-derived CDR1 and CDR2 are SGHTA and FQGNSA. Trimming shortened V by 1 base and J by 0 bases, and 7 bases separated the two germline ends. This CDR3 has 15 amino acids.

The sample holds a few counts of this clonotype. This chain joins TRBV20-1 and TRBJ2-7, with unresolved D. The germline CDR1 and CDR2 sequences are DFQATT and SNEGSKA (reference sequence). The germline V and J ends were trimmed by 0 bases and 0 bases, with 9 bases remaining between them. The CDR3 has 14 residues. The CDR3 sequence is CSARDRTNSYEQYF. The DNA of the CDR3 is TGCAGTGCTAGAGATCGCACCAACTCCTACGAGCAGTACTTC.

This sequence joins TRBV23-1 and TRBJ2-7, with D perhaps TRBD1 (5 bases). TRBV23-1 counts as an open reading frame of uncertain function. CDR3 length: 16 amino acids. Trimming shortened V by 0 bases and J by 8 bases, and 20 bases separated the two germline ends. CDR3 in DNA: TGCGCCAGCAGTCAATCATCGGCGAAAAGGCACAGGAAGCAGTACTTC. This codes for CASSQSSAKRHRKQYF.

This clonotype was picked up a small number of times. The chain joins TRBV18 to TRBJ2-5; 10 nucleotides match TRBD1. V lost 3 bases to trimming and J lost 5 bases; unmatched junction nucleotides: 6. Germline CDR1 and CDR2: KGHSH and LQKENI. The CDR3 runs 15 residues. CDR3 sequence: CASSPMDRGIETQYF. The CDR3 DNA sequence: TGTGCCAGCTCACCGATGGACAGGGGGATTGAGACCCAGTACTTC.

The J gene is TRBJ2-2, the V gene TRBV5-6; the D gene is possibly TRBD1 (6 bases). The germline gives CDR1 SGHDT, CDR2 YYEEEE. This CDR3 spans 15 amino acids. The V end was cut by 0 bases, the J end by 4 bases, with 10 bases between. The CDR3 region is CASSLGDTSTGELFF. As DNA, the CDR3 is TGTGCCAGCAGCTTGGGGGACACATCCACCGGGGAGCTGTTTTTT.

The sample holds a few counts of this clonotype. The V and J genes are TRBV5-1 and TRBJ2-1; 9 positions agree with TRBD2. CDR1 is SGHRS and CDR2 is YFSETQ in the germline V gene. The CDR3 covers 17 residues. J lost 6 bases, V lost 4 bases, and 14 bases had no gene match. The CDR3 region has the DNA TGCGCCAGCAGCACCCTACTAGCGGGCTTGGGTCCCAATGAGCAGTTCTTC. It translates to CASSTLLAGLGPNEQFF.

In its sample, this clonotype was seen a few times. The rearrangement joins TRBV7-2 to TRBJ2-3; no reliable D call. The CDR3 extends over 16 amino acids. Germline values: CDR1 SGHTA, CDR2 FQGNSA. V dropped 1 base and J dropped 3 bases, with 14 bases sitting between them. In DNA form, the CDR3 reads TGTGCCAGCAGCTTAGATGGCTCTTCCAGGACAGATACGCAGTATTTT. As protein: CASSLDGSSRTDTQYF.

The gene calls are TRBV7-2 and TRBJ2-7; TRBD2 matches at 7 bases. Germline V gene sequence: CDR1 SGHTA, CDR2 FQGNSA. The CDR3 is 15 amino acids. V shed 1 base and J 6 bases; nucleotides not matched to a gene: 9. The CDR3 sequence: CASSLEGGSVLEQYF. The CDR3, as DNA: TGTGCCAGCAGCTTAGAGGGCGGGAGCGTCCTCGAGCAGTACTTC.

This clonotype was recorded a few times. The chain employs TRBV20-1 and TRBJ2-7, with D perhaps being TRBD1 or TRBD2 (6 bases each). V was shortened by 4 bases and J by 0 bases, with 19 bases between the two germline ends. The length of the CDR3 is 16 residues. Germline assignment: CDR1 DFQATT and CDR2 SNEGSKA (reference sequence). For the CDR3, the DNA is TGCAGTGCTAACGGGGGCCGGGGGTCCCTCTCCTACGAGCAGTACTTC. Residues: CSANGGRGSLSYEQYF.

The chain combines TRBV7-6 with TRBJ2-5; no clear D. Germline V gene sequence: CDR1 SGHVS, CDR2 FNYEAQ. Trimming took off 5 bases at V and 2 bases at J, with 12 bases between the two ends. The length of the CDR3 is 14 residues. In DNA, the CDR3 is TGTGCCAGCAGCGGATATCCCACACAAGAGACCCAGTACTTC. It encodes CASSGYPTQETQYF.

Ten or more counts support this clonotype. V usage is TRBV10-3 and J usage is TRBJ2-3, with D possibly being TRBD2 (6 bases). With 11 bases removed from V and 0 bases from J, the gap between germline ends came to 30 bases. CDR3 length: 19 residues. From germline, CDR1 is ENHRY and CDR2 SYGVKD. DNA of the CDR3: TGTGCCGCCGCAGAATTCCCGGGACTCGGTTTCGCTAGCACAGATACGCAGTATTTT. Translation: CAAAEFPGLGFASTDTQYF.